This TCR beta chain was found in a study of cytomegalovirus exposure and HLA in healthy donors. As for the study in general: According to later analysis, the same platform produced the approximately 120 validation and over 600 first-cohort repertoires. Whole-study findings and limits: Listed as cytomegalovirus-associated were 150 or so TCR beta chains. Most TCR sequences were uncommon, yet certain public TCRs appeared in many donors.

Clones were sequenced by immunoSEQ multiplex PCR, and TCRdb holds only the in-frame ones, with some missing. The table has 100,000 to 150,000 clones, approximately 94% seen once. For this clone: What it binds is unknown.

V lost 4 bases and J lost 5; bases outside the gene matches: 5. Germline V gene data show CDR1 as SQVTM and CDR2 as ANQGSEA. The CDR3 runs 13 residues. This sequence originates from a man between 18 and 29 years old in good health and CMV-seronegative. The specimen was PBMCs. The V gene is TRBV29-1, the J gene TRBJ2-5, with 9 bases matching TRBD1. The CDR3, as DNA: TGCAGCGTTGTGACAGGGGGAGGGGAGACCCAGTACTTC. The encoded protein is CSVVTGGGETQYF.